This T cell receptor beta chain was sequenced for a study of T cells after yellow fever vaccination. The CDR3 is made up of 14 amino acids. CDR1 and CDR2 from the germline V gene are SGHTA and FQGNSA. V lost 3 bases, J lost 2 bases, and 11 bases lay in between. This clonotype came up a few times. TCRdb reprocessed the 5' RACE reads with MiXCR, giving one entry per CDR3 protein. The table shows about 340,000 distinct CDR3 sequences, with almost 4% occurring only once. This sequence joins TRBV7-2 and TRBJ2-7; D is unresolved. This clonotype originated in a man aged 18 to 35 who received the YFV17D yellow fever vaccine. Sequenced material: PBMCs, taken 5 days after the yellow fever booster vaccination. The CDR3 here is CASSFTPGTYEQYF. In nucleotides, the CDR3 is TGTGCCAGCAGCTTTACACCTGGGACCTACGAGCAGTACTTC.